The 29 T cell receptor beta chains below come from one sample, sequenced in a study of cytomegalovirus exposure and HLA in healthy donors. PCR amplification relied on 60 Vbeta primers (plus 13 Jbeta primers). Measured with immunoSEQ multiplex PCR; TCRdb has only the in-frame clones, and not every one. The data show about 120,000 clones, with approximately 68% seen just once and 1.6% held by the top ten. Sequenced: PBMCs. All receptors derive from a man between 25 and 39 years old in good health and CMV-seropositive.

The rearrangement uses TRBV9 and TRBJ2-3, with D maybe TRBD1 (6 bases). The length of the CDR3 is 16 residues. In germline, CDR1 is SGDLS, CDR2 YYNGEE. The ends were cut back, 3 bases at V and 1 base at J, with 15 bases in the middle. DNA of the CDR3: TGTGCCAGCAGCGGATTCCAGGGGCCTGGCACAGATACGCAGTATTTT. Its translation is CASSGFQGPGTDTQYF.

The chain carries TRBV6-5 and TRBJ1-1, with D hard to call. This CDR3 is 12 amino acids long. V was pared by 6 bases and J by 6 bases, with 11 bases between. The germline CDR1 and CDR2 sequences are MNHEY and SVGAGI. The CDR3, as DNA: TGTGCCAGCAGCCTAGACCGGGCTGAAGCTTTCTTT. The encoded protein is CASSLDRAEAFF.

The chain has TRBV7-6 and TRBJ2-6; D is perhaps TRBD1 (5 bases). V was pared by 1 base and J by 0 bases, with 7 bases between. Germline V lookup: CDR1 SGHVS, CDR2 FNYEAQ. This CDR3 is built from 16 residues. The CDR3 loop reads CASSLGQFSGANVLTF. The CDR3 nucleotides are TGTGCCAGCAGCTTAGGACAGTTCTCTGGGGCCAACGTCCTGACTTTC.

V usage is TRBV5-4 and J usage is TRBJ1-1; D possibly corresponds to TRBD1 (5 bases). Germline loops: CDR1 SGHNT, CDR2 YYREEE (reference sequence). V lost 3 bases to trimming and J lost 6 bases, with 18 bases between them. The CDR3 is made up of 15 amino acids. The CDR3 region is CASSSPGGEGAEAFF. DNA for the CDR3: TGTGCCAGCAGCTCCCCGGGGGGGGAGGGCGCTGAAGCTTTCTTT.

This clone occurred a few times. This chain's CDR3 is CATRSLPYEQYF. DNA for the CDR3: TGTGCCACTAGGAGCTTACCCTACGAGCAGTACTTC. The rearrangement uses TRBV6-5 and TRBJ2-7; D is unresolved. The CDR3 loop spans 12 amino acids. Looked up from germline, CDR1 is MNHEY and CDR2 is SVGAGI. Trimming took 10 bases from V and 2 from J, leaving 12 bases between them.

This clone has a handful of counts. The V gene is TRBV4-1, the J gene TRBJ1-5; D remains ambiguous. Per germline, CDR1 MGHRA and CDR2 YSYEKL. Trimming took 2 bases from V and 5 from J, leaving 13 bases between them. The length of the CDR3 is 15 residues. Here the CDR3 DNA reads TGCGCCAGCAGCCAACTCGCAGGCACACATCAGCCCCAGCATTTT. Its translation is CASSQLAGTHQPQHF.

The rearrangement uses TRBV5-1 and TRBJ1-2, with 7 positions matching TRBD1. Germline V CDR1 and CDR2: SGHRS, YFSETQ. V lost 1 base to trimming and J lost 1 base; unmatched junction nucleotides: 10. The CDR3 totals 17 residues. CDR3 nucleotides: TGCGCCAGCAGCTTGCAGGGGGGCCTTCTTATTAACTATGGCTACACCTTC. As protein: CASSLQGGLLINYGYTF.

The V and J genes are TRBV4-3 and TRBJ2-3, with 10 bases lining up with TRBD2. After removal of 6 bases from V and 2 bases from J, the junction contained 8 bases not matched to a gene. The CDR3 is 16 residues long. In germline, CDR1 is LGHNA, CDR2 YSLEER. As DNA, the CDR3 is TGCGCCAGCAGTCCCACTAGCGGGGCTATCACAGATACGCAGTATTTT. Amino acid sequence: CASSPTSGAITDTQYF.

This chain joins TRBV10-2 and TRBJ2-7; D ambiguous. From germline, CDR1 is WSHSY and CDR2 SAAADI. Trimming removed 6 bases at V and 1 base at J, with 10 bases between. The CDR3 sequence is 13 residues long. For the CDR3, the DNA is TGCGCCAGCAGGGGTCCACAGTCCTACGAGCAGTACTTC. It specifies CASRGPQSYEQYF.

The chain combines TRBV5-4 with TRBJ2-3; 7 nucleotides match TRBD1. Germline V gene data show CDR1 as SGHNT and CDR2 as YYREEE (reference sequence). The CDR3 runs 15 residues. The V segment lost 4 bases and the J segment 8 bases; nucleotides outside the gene matches: 13. CDR3 DNA sequence: TGTGCCAGCAGCACCCGTGGACAGGCCCTGGGTACGCAGTATTTT. This gives the protein CASSTRGQALGTQYF.

This chain joins TRBV5-6 and TRBJ1-2; 7 positions match TRBD1. This CDR3 comprises 13 residues. V shed 4 bases, J shed 6 bases, and the junction held 6 bases outside the gene matches. Germline V gene lookup returns CDR1 SGHDT and CDR2 YYEEEE. The CDR3 loop reads CASSRTGRDGYTF. CDR3 bases: TGTGCCAGCAGCCGGACAGGCCGGGATGGCTACACCTTC.

This clone was seen a few times. A junction boundary mismatches the germline segment, possibly from a read error. Other DNA sequences of this sample code for an identical CDR3. V and J are TRBV25-1 and TRBJ2-7; 9 nucleotides line up with TRBD1. Germline CDR1 is MGHDK and CDR2 is SYGVNS. This CDR3 region has 13 residues. The CDR3 protein is CASTSDRGGEQYF. CDR3 nucleotides: TGCGCCAGCACCTCGGACAGGGGAGGCGAGCAGTACTTC.

This clone was seen once. This chain joins TRBV7-3 and TRBJ2-1, with D maybe TRBD2 (5 bases). CDR1 is SGHTA, CDR2 FQGTGA, per germline. The CDR3 is made up of 16 amino acids. Trimming left V 5 bases short and J 4 bases short, with 18 bases between. The CDR3 protein is CASSLGLQRRYNEQFF. CDR3 nucleotides: TGTGCCAGCAGCCTAGGGCTTCAGCGGCGATACAATGAGCAGTTCTTC. The whole variable domain, remainder taken from reference TRBV7-3 and TRBJ2-1, is GAGVSQTPSNKVTEKGKYVELRCDPISGHTALYWYRQSLGQGPEFLIYFQGTGAADDSGLPNDRFFAVRPEGSVSTLKIQRTERGDSAVYLCASSLGLQRRYNEQFFGPGTRLTVL.

This chain uses TRBV7-9 with TRBJ2-3; 10 bases line up with TRBD2. The length of the CDR3 is 16 residues. V shed 5 bases, J shed 0 bases, and the junction held 5 bases outside the gene matches. Germline CDR1 reads SEHNR; CDR2 reads FQNEAQ (reference sequence). The CDR3 nucleotides read TGTGCCAGCAGCCCCGGACTAGCGGCTAGCACAGATACGCAGTATTTT. It encodes CASSPGLAASTDTQYF.

Concerning this clone itself: One junction end disagrees with the germline gene, perhaps due to a read error. The chain joins TRBV5-4 to TRBJ2-3, with TRBD2 matching over 7 bases. The CDR3 consists of 17 residues. Germline lookup yields CDR1 SGHNT and CDR2 YYREEE (reference sequence). DNA for the CDR3: TGTGCCAGCACCTTGGGGGTGGCGGGAGCTAGCACAGATACGCAGTATTTT. Translating it yields CASTLGVAGASTDTQYF.

This chain uses TRBV7-3 with TRBJ2-7; 15 bases align to TRBD2. Germline CDR1 and CDR2: SGHTA and FQGTGA. V was pared by 0 bases and J by 0 bases, with 3 bases of the junction left unmatched. This CDR3 spans 18 amino acids. DNA for the CDR3: TGTGCCAGCAGCTTAACCGGACTAGCGGGAGGGTTCTCCTACGAGCAGTACTTC. Translation: CASSLTGLAGGFSYEQYF.

The chain is built from TRBV9 and TRBJ2-3; 8 bases match TRBD2. V shed 0 bases, J shed 4 bases, and the junction held 10 bases outside the gene matches. This CDR3 region has 17 residues. CDR1 is SGDLS and CDR2 is YYNGEE in the germline V gene. The chain's CDR3 is CASSVVRGAGVPDTQYF. DNA of the CDR3: TGTGCCAGCAGCGTAGTTCGGGGAGCGGGAGTCCCAGATACGCAGTATTTT.

The rearrangement joins TRBV30 to TRBJ2-5, with 10 bases aligning to TRBD2. This CDR3 comprises 15 residues. The ends lost 2 bases at V and 2 bases at J; junction bases unmatched: 5. In germline, CDR1 is GTSNPN, CDR2 SVGIG (reference sequence). CDR3: CAWSPWTSGQETQYF. The CDR3 DNA reads TGTGCCTGGAGTCCTTGGACTAGCGGACAAGAGACCCAGTACTTC.

This chain uses TRBV5-1 with TRBJ2-3, with 7 nucleotides matching TRBD1. CDR1 is SGHRS and CDR2 is YFSETQ in the germline V gene. Losses at the gene ends were 4 bases for V and 2 bases for J; bases not matched to a gene: 4. The CDR3 is made up of 14 amino acids. The CDR3 region is CASSPDRNTDTQYF. The CDR3 nucleotides are TGCGCCAGCAGCCCGGACAGGAACACAGATACGCAGTATTTT.

V usage is TRBV5-4 and J usage is TRBJ2-3; D remains ambiguous. Trimming left V 4 bases short and J 0 bases short, with 15 bases between. CDR1 and CDR2 (germline): SGHNT, YYREEE (reference sequence). There are 16 residues in the CDR3. The CDR3 coding sequence is TGTGCCAGCAGCCATGGGCTTTTTGTAAGCACAGATACGCAGTATTTT. It is translated as CASSHGLFVSTDTQYF. Complete variable domain (other parts from reference TRBV5-4 and TRBJ2-3): ETGVTQSPTHLIKTRGQQVTLRCSSQSGHNTVSWYQQALGQGPQFIFQYYREEENGRGNFPPRFSGLQFPNYSSELNVNALELDDSALYLCASSHGLFVSTDTQYFGPGTRLTVL.

This clone came up a few times. The gene calls are TRBV10-1 and TRBJ2-3; D perhaps matches TRBD2 (6 bases). Germline V gene data show CDR1 as WNHNN and CDR2 as SYGVQD (reference sequence). V dropped 0 bases and J dropped 1 base, with 14 bases sitting between them. CDR3 length: 17 amino acids. CDR3 DNA sequence: TGCGCCAGCAGTGAGTCTCGGACCGGAGGGGGCACAGATACGCAGTATTTT. This translates into CASSESRTGGGTDTQYF.

The gene calls are TRBV5-6 and TRBJ2-1; a possible D gene is TRBD2 (6 bases). The germline gives CDR1 SGHDT, CDR2 YYEEEE. The CDR3 sequence is 16 residues long. V lost 0 bases and J 6 bases, leaving 16 bases between the germline ends. The CDR3 is CASSLGLDPISNEQFF. CDR3 in DNA: TGTGCCAGCAGCTTGGGACTAGACCCCATCAGCAATGAGCAGTTCTTC.

This chain connects TRBV7-9 to TRBJ2-2, with a tentative D call TRBD2 (5 bases). The CDR3 spans 17 residues. V shed 2 bases and J shed 1 base, with 14 bases lying between them. CDR1 SEHNR and CDR2 FQNEAQ come from the germline V gene (reference sequence). The CDR3 DNA sequence: TGTGCCAGCAGCTTAACTTATGCAGCGGTGAACACCGGGGAGCTGTTTTTT. Translated, it gives CASSLTYAAVNTGELFF.

On this clone itself: The sample carries other DNA sequences with the same CDR3. The rearrangement uses TRBV6-6 and TRBJ1-5; 7 bases match TRBD1. V was pared by 0 bases and J by 2 bases, with 1 base of the junction left unmatched. The germline gives CDR1 MNHNY, CDR2 SVGAGI (reference sequence). The CDR3 spans 15 residues. DNA of the CDR3: TGTGCCAGCAGTTACTCCCAGGGGGGCAATCAGCCCCAGCATTTT. The encoded protein is CASSYSQGGNQPQHF.

This chain joins TRBV27 and TRBJ2-2; maybe TRBD1 (6 bases). The CDR3 totals 15 residues. V was shortened by 6 bases and J by 2 bases, with 13 bases between the two germline ends. Per germline, CDR1 MNHEY and CDR2 SMNVEV (reference sequence). Here the CDR3 DNA reads TGTGCCAGCAGCCCCATGGGACACAACACCGGGGAGCTGTTTTTT. Translating it yields CASSPMGHNTGELFF.

There are a few counts of this clone. V usage is TRBV15 and J usage is TRBJ2-2; 11 positions agree with TRBD1. Germline loops: CDR1 LNHNV, CDR2 YYDKDF (reference sequence). After removal of 2 bases from V and 8 bases from J, the junction contained 7 bases not matched to a gene. This CDR3 has 16 amino acids. CDR3 nucleotide sequence: TGTGCCACCAGCAGAACCGGGACAGGGGGTTTGGGGGAGCTGTTTTTT. Its translation is CATSRTGTGGLGELFF.

The rearrangement joins TRBV11-2 to TRBJ2-7, with 8 bases fitting TRBD2. The germline gives CDR1 SGHAT, CDR2 FQNNGV. The V and J ends lost 1 base and 5 bases, in that order; junction bases with no gene match: 7. The CDR3 extends over 15 amino acids. CDR3 in amino acids: CASSLGAGVGDEQYF. CDR3 nucleotides: TGTGCCAGCAGCTTAGGAGCGGGGGTGGGAGACGAGCAGTACTTC.

This clone appeared once. The chain carries TRBV6-6 and TRBJ2-6, with TRBD2 as a possible D gene (6 bases). CDR3 length equals 15 residues. Trimming removed 6 bases at V and 0 bases at J, with 9 bases between. Germline V CDR1 and CDR2: MNHNY, SVGAGI (reference sequence). CDR3 sequence (DNA): TGTGCCAGCAGCTGGGACTTCTCTGGGGCCAACGTCCTGACTTTC. It encodes CASSWDFSGANVLTF.

The V call is TRBV7-3, the J call TRBJ2-5; D not resolved. Germline V gene data show CDR1 as SGHTA and CDR2 as FQGTGA. The CDR3 length is 15 residues. V was shortened by 1 base and J by 1 base, with 10 bases between the two germline ends. In nucleotides, the CDR3 is TGTGCCAGCAGCTTAAATGGCGGTAGCCAAGAGACCCAGTACTTC. This translates into CASSLNGGSQETQYF.